This section outlines one T cell receptor beta chain sequence together with its context. Its antigen is not known. The PCR was carried out with 60 Vbeta primers and 13 Jbeta primers. The assay was immunoSEQ multiplex PCR, and TCRdb's table has in-frame clones only and misses some. Of more than 150,000 clones detected, under 80% appear once; the ten largest clones hold roughly 2.5%. The data were obtained in a study of cytomegalovirus exposure and HLA in healthy donors. Regarding the study as a whole: Further analysis, carried out later, found HLA-associated TCR beta chains more clonally expanded than equally common other chains. CMV serostatus was the sole immune exposure data available. Of the V segments, some could not be distinguished, including TRBV6-2 and TRBV6-3, and were excluded. An assumption of roughly uniform sequencing depth across donors underlay the presence/absence analyses.

The CDR3 sequence is 14 residues long. Trimming at V came to 5 bases and at J to 1 base, leaving 3 bases not matched to a gene. From germline, CDR1 is MNHEY and CDR2 SVGAGI. The receptor's source is a woman in her 30s in good health and CMV-seropositive. The sequenced sample was PBMCs. The chain couples TRBV6-5 to TRBJ2-5; TRBD2 matches 8 bases. CDR3 sequence reads: CASSTLAGQETQYF. The CDR3 DNA reads TGTGCCAGCAGTACTCTAGCGGGCCAAGAGACCCAGTACTTC.